The entry that follows covers one T cell receptor beta chain sequence. Antigen: not known. This sample is part of a study of T-cell reconstitution after alpha-beta-depleted transplantation in children. A TCRbeta library incorporating unique molecular identifiers was prepared. TCRdb called the PCR reads again in MiXCR, with one record for every CDR3 protein. The data show about 900,000 distinct CDR3 sequences, 25% to 35% seen once. General study points: Expanded graft clones, several hundred of them, were reportedly the source of alpha-beta T cells about two months after transplant. Counts and diversity of T cells one year after transplant came mostly from newly produced T cells. Surviving recipient cells, namely T cells and thymic progenitors, were the source of high day-60 TCRbeta diversity in some patients.

The sample here was PBMCs, mostly from graft donor cells, taken 360 days after TCRalphabeta/CD19-depleted stem cell transplant. This TCR was recovered from a boy in the first two years of life who had a stem cell transplant for SCID, so the T cells may come from the graft donor.

CDR3 sequence: CSARGPHRKYNSPLHF. In DNA, the CDR3 is TGCAGTGCTAGAGGGCCGCACCGGAAGTATAATTCACCCCTCCACTTT. V usage is TRBV20-1 and J usage is TRBJ1-6; D call uncertain. The CDR3 spans 16 residues. Trimming pared 1 base from V and 4 bases from J, leaving 14 bases between. Germline CDR1 is DFQATT and CDR2 is SNEGSKA (reference sequence).